The rows below give T cell receptor beta chains drawn from one sample of a study of T cell responses to AZD1222 COVID-19 vaccine. TCRdb's table, derived via immunoSEQ multiplex PCR, lists solely in-frame clones and lacks some. The repertoire has some 130,000 clones, just under 95% of them found once; the top ten carry roughly 1%. This sample comprised peripheral blood, obtained 28 days after the second AZD1222 dose. Every receptor here comes from an adult who received the AZD1222 COVID-19 vaccine. Each CDR3 is given with its conserved first and last residue. The D gene is left open where the match is weak. Clone size is stated in some rows and not others, as once, few, many or a class when expanded.

TRBJ2-7 TRBV19 TRBD1 - TGTGCCAGTAGCGCCGGGACAGGGGCCTACGAGCAGTACTTC CASSAGTGAYEQYF
TRBJ2-7 TRBV7-9 - - TGTGCCAGCAGCTTACCCAGGTCGACCGAGTATTCCTACGAGCAGTACTTC CASSLPRSTEYSYEQYF
TRBJ1-1 TRBV6-4 - once TGTGCCAGCAGAGGGTCAGGGAGAGCTTTCTTT CASRGSGRAFF
TRBJ2-6 TRBV24-1 - - TGTGCCACCAGTGATCCCTCTGGGGCCAACGTCCTGACTTTC CATSDPSGANVLTF
TRBJ2-1 TRBV11-3 TRBD2 - TGTGCCAGCAGCTTAGTGGCGGGGGGGCTCGGTGAGCAGTTCTTC CASSLVAGGLGEQFF
TRBJ1-3 TRBV7-6 TRBD1 - TGTGCCAGCAGCCTCGGACAGGGGGCTGGAAACACCATATATTTT CASSLGQGAGNTIYF
TRBJ2-7 TRBV16 TRBD1 - TGTGCCAGCAGCCAAGGGACAGGGGGGAGCTACGAGCAGTACTTC CASSQGTGGSYEQYF
TRBJ2-5 TRBV24-1 TRBD2 - TGTGCCACCAGCTCGGGGGCTAGCGGGCGCCAAGAGACCCAGTACTTC CATSSGASGRQETQYF
TRBJ1-4 TRBV6-5 TRBD1 once TGTGCCAGTAGAGGACAGGCTAAGGGTGAAAAACTGTTTTTT CASRGQAKGEKLFF
TRBJ2-1 TRBV5-1 TRBD2 once TGCGCCAGCAGCCCTAGCGGGGCGGTTTACAATGAGCAGTTCTTC CASSPSGAVYNEQFF
TRBJ2-7 TRBV5-6 - once TGTGCCAGCAGCTTTCTAGATACCCGGCCCTACGAGCAGTACTTC CASSFLDTRPYEQYF
TRBJ1-5 TRBV28 - - TGTGCCAGCAGTTTCGCGGGGGAGGGCAATCAGCCCCAGCATTTT CASSFAGEGNQPQHF
TRBJ2-3 TRBV9 - - TGTGCCAGCAGCGCCCTCGGACTCGAGGAAGATACGCAGTATTTT CASSALGLEEDTQYF
TRBJ1-2 TRBV3-1/TRBV3-2 - - TGTGCCAGCAGCCACGGGGGTAGTGCCTATGGCTACACCTTC CASSHGGSAYGYTF
TRBJ1-2 TRBV7-2 - - TGTGCCAGCAGCCCCGGCCCCGGGGGTGGCTACACCTTC CASSPGPGGGYTF
TRBJ1-6 TRBV5-6 - - TGTGCCAGCCACGAGGCAGGGGTTCGATATTCACCCCTCCACTTT CASHEAGVRYSPLHF
TRBJ2-7 TRBV6-6 - few TGTGCCAGCAGTTACTCGACAGAGAGCTACGAGCAGTACTTC CASSYSTESYEQYF
TRBJ2-1 TRBV24-1 TRBD2 - TGTGCCACCAGTGATTTGCGAGGGACTACTCCGGGGAATGAGCAGTTCTTC CATSDLRGTTPGNEQFF
TRBJ2-1 TRBV12-5 TRBD2 - TGTGCTAGTGGTTTGGTACTTGCGGGAGGGCCTTATGAGCAGTTCTTC CASGLVLAGGPYEQFF
TRBJ1-5 TRBV21-1 - - TGTGCCAGCAGCAAAGGGGACGACGGGGGGGTGAGCAATCAGCCCCAGCATTTT CASSKGDDGGVSNQPQHF
TRBJ2-7 TRBV5-1 - - TGCGCCAGCAGCTTGGGTGGCAGTTACTCCTACGAGCAGTACTTC CASSLGGSYSYEQYF
TRBJ1-2 TRBV7-9 - - TGTGCCAGCAGCTTAGATCAGGGGTATGGCTACACCTTC CASSLDQGYGYTF
TRBJ2-5 TRBV7-2 - - TGTGCCAGCAGCGGCTCTCGGGGTGGGGAGACCCAGTACTTC CASSGSRGGETQYF
TRBJ2-2 TRBV7-3 TRBD2 once TGTGCCAGCAGCCCAAACCCCGGGACTAGAAGTAAGGTCACCGGGGAGCTGTTTTTT CASSPNPGTRSKVTGELFF
TRBJ1-1 TRBV28 - few TGTGCCAGCAGACCCCCCCTGGGGAGCACTGAAGCTTTCTTT CASRPPLGSTEAFF
TRBJ1-4 TRBV5-5 - - TGTGCCAGCAGCCGGGCTCGGGGAACCACTAATGAAAAACTGTTTTTT CASSRARGTTNEKLFF
TRBJ2-3 TRBV5-1 TRBD2 - TGCGCCAGCAGCTTGGTACTAGCGGAGCCAGATACGCAGTATTTT CASSLVLAEPDTQYF
TRBJ1-6 TRBV7-3 - - TGTGCCAGCAGCTTAACTTCTAATTCACCCCTCCACTTT CASSLTSNSPLHF
TRBJ1-5 TRBV30 - - TGTGCCTGGAGTGCCCAGGGCCCTCAGCCCCAGCATTTT CAWSAQGPQPQHF
TRBJ1-3 TRBV6-6 - once TGTGCCAGCAGTTACTCGTTGGGGAATGTCGGAAACACCATATATTTT CASSYSLGNVGNTIYF
TRBJ2-7 TRBV14 - - TGTGCCAGCAGCCAAACTGGACGGTACTACGAGCAGTACTTC CASSQTGRYYEQYF
TRBJ1-3 TRBV11-3 TRBD1 - TGTGCCAGCAGCTTAGGGGACAGCCAAAGAAACACCATATATTTT CASSLGDSQRNTIYF
TRBJ1-1 TRBV6-2/TRBV6-3 - few TGTGCCAGCAGTTCAAGGGGCACTGAAGCTTTCTTT CASSSRGTEAFF
TRBJ1-1 TRBV19 TRBD1 - TGTGCCAGTAGGACTCGACAGGGAACTTCGAACACTGAAGCTTTCTTT CASRTRQGTSNTEAFF
TRBJ2-2 TRBV10-3 - - TGTGCCATCAACACCTCACCGGACACCGGGGAGCTGTTTTTT CAINTSPDTGELFF
TRBJ1-6 TRBV5-4 - - TGTGCCAGCAGCAAAGAGGGTAATTCACCCCTCCACTTT CASSKEGNSPLHF
TRBJ2-5 TRBV27 - - TGTGCCAGCAGGGGAGGGACAGTCGGGACCCAGTACTTC CASRGGTVGTQYF
TRBJ1-2 TRBV7-2 TRBD1 - TGTGCCAGCAGCTCCCAGGGACAGGGTTATGGCTACACCTTC CASSSQGQGYGYTF
TRBJ1-4 TRBV30 - - TGTGCCTGGAGTAGCGGGGGAGGGAGTGAAAAACTGTTTTTT CAWSSGGGSEKLFF
TRBJ2-2 TRBV3-1/TRBV3-2 - - TGTGCCAGCACAACATACACCGGGGAGCTGTTTTTT CASTTYTGELFF
TRBJ2-1 TRBV9 TRBD2 - TGTGCCAGCAGCGTAGGGGACTACTGGGGTGAGCAGTTCTTC CASSVGDYWGEQFF
TRBJ1-5 TRBV19 - - TGTGCCAGTTCGGAAAACAATCAGCCCCAGCATTTT CASSENNQPQHF
TRBJ2-3 TRBV25-1 - - TGTGCCAGCAGTGAATATCTGGTGGTAGAGGCGGATACGCAGTATTTT CASSEYLVVEADTQYF
TRBJ1-1 TRBV18 - - TGTGCCAGCTCCGCAGGGGCGGAACAGACTGAAGCTTTCTTT CASSAGAEQTEAFF
TRBJ2-7 TRBV25-1 - - TGTGCCAGCAGTGAATCTCCGGACGCCTACGAGCAGTACTTC CASSESPDAYEQYF
TRBJ1-1 TRBV9 - - TGTGCCAGCAGCGTAGAGGGACACCTGAACACTGAAGCTTTCTTT CASSVEGHLNTEAFF
TRBJ1-1 TRBV5-5 - - TGTGCCAGCAGCTTGGGCTCACTGGCCTTGAACACTGAAGCTTTCTTT CASSLGSLALNTEAFF
TRBJ2-3 TRBV11-2 - - TGTGCCAGCAGCCCCCGGGATGGGGGAGTCGTCCTTCGAGATACGCAGTATTTT CASSPRDGGVVLRDTQYF
TRBJ1-2 TRBV5-6 - - TGTGCCAGCAGCACCGGCCCCAGGAAAGTAGGCGGCTACACCTTC CASSTGPRKVGGYTF
TRBJ2-3 TRBV7-2 - - TGTGCCAGCAGCTTAGTTTGGGGAGACACAGATACGCAGTATTTT CASSLVWGDTDTQYF
TRBJ1-2 TRBV29-1 TRBD1 - TGCAGCGCCGCGGACCGCTCAGGGGGTGGCTACACCTTC CSAADRSGGGYTF
TRBJ2-5 TRBV28 - once TGTGCCAGCAGTGGGGACGTTGGGACCCAGTACTTC CASSGDVGTQYF
TRBJ2-7 TRBV28 TRBD2 - TGTGCCAGCAGTTTCCCTGGACTAGCGGGAGATCCCTACGAGCAGTACTTC CASSFPGLAGDPYEQYF
TRBJ2-1 TRBV9 TRBD1 - TGTGCCAGCAGCGCCCCAGGGGGTAACTCCTACAATGAGCAGTTCTTC CASSAPGGNSYNEQFF
TRBJ1-2 TRBV5-8 - - TGTGCCAGCAGCTTGTTTGCGGAGGGGTACTATGGCTACACCTTC CASSLFAEGYYGYTF
TRBJ2-5 TRBV28 TRBD2 - TGTGCCAGCAGCACTGCGGGAGGATCGAGTGAGACCCAGTACTTC CASSTAGGSSETQYF
TRBJ2-5 TRBV9 TRBD2 - TGTGCCAGTTCTAGCGGGCAAAGCGTCGAGACCCAGTACTTC CASSSGQSVETQYF